This T cell receptor (beta chain) appears in the sequencing data of a study of blood T cell repertoires in COVID-19. Using immunoSEQ multiplex PCR, the repertoire was profiled, and TCRdb retains in-frame clones only, with some absent. The sample consists of 300,000 to 350,000 clones, about 87% of them appearing once. Per germline, CDR1 MDHEN and CDR2 SYDVKM. V lost 6 bases and J lost 6, with 12 bases in between. CDR3 length equals 13 residues. This chain connects TRBV28 to TRBJ2-4; maybe TRBD1 (6 bases). The source is a man aged 25 to 45 who had recovered from COVID-19. The sample consisted of PBMCs or T cells enriched from blood (not recorded which). CDR3 sequence reads: CASSLLGGNIQYF. DNA for the CDR3: TGTGCCAGCAGCCTCCTAGGGGGAAACATTCAGTACTTC.